This T cell receptor (beta chain) was found in a study of blood T cell repertoires in COVID-19. Original methodology: Nucleated cell number was recorded as an estimate derived from reference gene primer amplification. The protocol was immunoSEQ multiplex PCR, while the TCRdb copy is restricted to in-frame clones and leaves out a portion. D and trimming were read from the DNA, whereas the V and J calls and clone size are those reported in that table. The sample consists of over 11,000 clones, about 87% of them appearing once. The germline gives CDR1 SGHRS, CDR2 YFSETQ. The CDR3 sequence is 14 residues long. Trimming removed 4 bases at V and 0 bases at J, with 10 bases between.

Sequencing was carried out using peripheral blood. The source is a human donor in a cohort sampled during active COVID-19. The chain links TRBV5-1 to TRBJ1-1; D uncertain. The CDR3: CASSATEMNTEAFF. The CDR3 region has the DNA TGCGCCAGCAGCGCCACAGAGATGAACACTGAAGCTTTCTTT.